The entry that follows covers one T cell receptor beta chain sequence. Its specificity is unknown. Trimming removed 5 bases from V and 7 bases from J, with 15 bases in between. The CDR3 extends over 14 amino acids. In germline, CDR1 is MDHEN, CDR2 SYDVKM. This sample was taken from a study of shared clonotypes between healthy human individuals. Study-wide results and caveats: Researchers found naive subsets generally carried larger estimated richness than memory subsets. The four-donor shared clonotypes exceeded non-shared clonotypes in generation probability, with non-shared ones scoring lower.

Sequenced by immunoSEQ multiplex PCR; TCRdb stores in-frame clones only, minus some. The data contain 2 million to 2.5 million clones, roughly 90% of them singletons. The sample comprised naive CD4+ T cells from PBMCs. Described subset: CD45RA+ positively selected. V usage is TRBV28 and J usage is TRBJ1-5, with D maybe TRBD1 (6 bases). This clonotype was obtained from a man younger than 30 in good health. Some clones in this sample may be carry-over from other donors' samples. The CDR3 nucleotides read TGTGCCAGCAGTCAACAGGGATTTCTCCAGCCCCAGCATTTT. It yields the protein CASSQQGFLQPQHF.